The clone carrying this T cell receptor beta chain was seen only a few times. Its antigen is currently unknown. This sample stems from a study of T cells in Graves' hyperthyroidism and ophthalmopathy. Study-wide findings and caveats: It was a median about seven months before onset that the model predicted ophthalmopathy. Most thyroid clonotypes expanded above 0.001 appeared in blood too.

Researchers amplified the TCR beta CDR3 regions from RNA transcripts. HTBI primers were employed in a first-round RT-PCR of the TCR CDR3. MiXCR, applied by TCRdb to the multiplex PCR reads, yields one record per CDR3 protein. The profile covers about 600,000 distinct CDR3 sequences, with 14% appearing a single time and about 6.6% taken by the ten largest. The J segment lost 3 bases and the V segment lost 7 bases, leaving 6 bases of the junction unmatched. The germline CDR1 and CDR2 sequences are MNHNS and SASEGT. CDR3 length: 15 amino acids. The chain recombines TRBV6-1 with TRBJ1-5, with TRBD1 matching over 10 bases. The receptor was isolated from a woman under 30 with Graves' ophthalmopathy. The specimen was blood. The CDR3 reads CASTRTGGFNQPQHF. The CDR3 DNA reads TGTGCCAGCACCCGGACAGGGGGTTTCAATCAGCCCCAGCATTTT.